This TCR beta chain stems from a study of blood T cell repertoires in COVID-19. The overall study: The cDNA or gDNA used as material had been derived from T cells, B-cell-depleted T cells, or PBMCs.

The Seattle patients, enrolled during active infection, were followed longitudinally. Germline V gene data show CDR1 as SGHRS and CDR2 as YFSETQ. Trimming removed 6 bases from V and 3 bases from J; junction bases left unmatched: 11. The CDR3 covers 17 residues. Per the original methods: Nucleated cell counts were estimated from reference gene primer amplification. Some clones are missing from TCRdb's copy, which holds only in-frame ones; the method was immunoSEQ multiplex PCR. That table furnishes V, J and clone size, whereas the DNA furnished D and trimming. The sample consists of some 220,000 clones, approximately 78% of them appearing once.

This sequence joins TRBV5-1 and TRBJ2-7; TRBD2 matches 14 bases. The source of this sequence is a woman aged 70-85 years with COVID-19, enrolled during active disease. Material: peripheral blood. CDR3 amino acids: CASMAGTSGREIYEQYF. The CDR3 coding sequence is TGCGCCAGCATGGCGGGGACTAGCGGGAGAGAAATCTACGAGCAGTACTTC.